This T cell receptor beta chain emerged from a study of OX40 agonist ivuxolimab in advanced cancers. Turning to the study itself: With ivuxolimab, an agonistic anti-OX40 (CD134) antibody, patients were treated. A male proportion of around 86% was recorded, with mean age approximately 60 years and range 23 to 79. The study's findings and limits: The 0.1-3.0 mg/kg partial responders had among the lowest clonal expansion.

The data were produced by immunoSEQ multiplex PCR, yet TCRdb's version contains in-frame clones alone and is incomplete. This repertoire shows about 15,000 clones, roughly 77% found once; its top ten account for about 36%. In its sample, this clone was seen a few times. No antigen is known for it. Germline CDR1 SGHAT, CDR2 FQNNGV. The germline V and J ends were trimmed by 4 bases and 7 bases, with 16 bases remaining between them. There are 15 residues in the CDR3. The source was CD4+ or CD8+ T cells sorted from blood, collected in a trial of the OX40 agonist ivuxolimab. The sequence was collected from an adult with an advanced solid tumor such as melanoma, head and neck, liver or kidney cancer. The chain couples TRBV11-2 to TRBJ1-4; perhaps TRBD1 as D (5 bases). The DNA of the CDR3 is TGTGCCAGCAGCTACTACAGGAATCCGAGTGAAAAACTGTTTTTT. Translated, it gives CASSYYRNPSEKLFF.